These 28 T cell receptor beta chains originate from one sample sequenced in a study of neurological immune-mediated disorders. Specified time point: longitudinal time-point 2. TCRdb itself ran the 5' RACE reads through MiXCR, one entry per CDR3 protein. The data show fewer than 40,000 distinct CDR3 sequences, around an eighth seen once. The source material was PBMCs. The receptors originated from a woman between 40 and 50 years old in good health.

This sequence joins TRBV29-1 and TRBJ2-1; D remains ambiguous. This CDR3 has 13 residues. Germline V gives CDR1 SQVTM, CDR2 ANQGSEA. V was shortened by 1 base and J by 9 bases, with 13 bases between the two germline ends. CDR3 sequence (DNA): TGCAGCGTTGAAGCAGGAAGGGCCGGTGAGCAGTTCTTC. Protein product: CSVEAGRAGEQFF.

This clonotype was seen many times. The junction differs from germline at one of its ends, possibly a read error. The chain carries TRBV3-1 and TRBJ2-1; 11 bases align to TRBD2. The CDR3 spans 13 residues. The V gene's germline CDR1 is LGHDT and CDR2 YNNKEL (reference sequence). The CDR3 protein is CASSLTSGGPQVF. The CDR3, as DNA: TGTGCCAGCAGCCTCACTAGCGGGGGCCCACAAGTCTTC.

This clonotype was found many times. This rearrangement joins TRBV7-2 to TRBJ2-7; no firm D call. Germline V CDR1 and CDR2: SGHTA, FQGNSA. The CDR3 runs to 14 residues. The V end lost 5 bases, the J end lost 0 bases, and 11 bases lay between the germline ends. CDR3 DNA: TGTGCCAGCAGCCCCCACCACACCTCCTACGAGCAGTACTTC. Encoded protein: CASSPHHTSYEQYF.

This clonotype appeared many times. The V call is TRBV12-3 or TRBV12-4, the J call TRBJ2-5, with 8 bases matching TRBD1. J was trimmed by 2 bases and V by 0 bases; bases with no gene match: 5. The CDR3 extends over 16 amino acids. The chain's CDR3 is CASSLAGDRIQETQYF. CDR3 sequence (DNA): TGTGCCAGCAGTTTAGCGGGGGACAGGATTCAAGAGACCCAGTACTTC.

V gene TRBV6-5 combines with J gene TRBJ2-7; TRBD1 might be the D (6 bases). Trimming cost V 6 bases and J 2 bases, with 17 bases left between them. The CDR3 sequence is 15 residues long. Germline CDR1 reads MNHEY; CDR2 reads SVGAGI. The CDR3 sequence is CASRVGTKTTYEQYF. The CDR3 coding sequence is TGTGCCAGCAGAGTAGGGACAAAGACTACCTACGAGCAGTACTTC.

Many counts were recorded for this clonotype. The junction shows a germline mismatch at one end, possibly a read error. The rearrangement joins TRBV6-2 or TRBV6-3 to TRBJ1-1; D remains ambiguous. The CDR3 has 12 residues. Germline loops: CDR1 MNHEY, CDR2 SVGEGT. This chain's CDR3 is CASNYPVPEAFF. In DNA form, the CDR3 reads TGTGCCAGCAATTACCCCGTTCCTGAAGCTTTCTTT.

This clonotype showed up many times. The chain links TRBV7-2 to TRBJ2-7; the D gene is possibly TRBD2 (6 bases). CDR3 length: 13 amino acids. V lost 4 bases to trimming and J lost 6 bases, with 13 bases between them. Germline CDR1 reads SGHTA; CDR2 reads FQGNSA. The CDR3 here is CASSSRLGAEQYF. The CDR3 DNA is TGTGCCAGCAGCTCGCGACTAGGGGCCGAGCAGTACTTC.

In its sample, this clonotype was seen many times. The rearrangement links TRBV20-1 to TRBJ1-2; D not resolved. Germline lookup yields CDR1 DFQATT and CDR2 SNEGSKA (reference sequence). The CDR3 contains 14 residues. The germline V and J ends were trimmed by 5 bases and 6 bases, with 19 bases remaining between them. The DNA for the CDR3 is TGCAGTGCTTACCGGACTGACGGCGGGGATGGCTACACCTTC. Its protein is CSAYRTDGGDGYTF.

This clonotype came up many times. V and J are TRBV5-1 and TRBJ2-7; no definite D call. The V end was cut by 4 bases, the J end by 9 bases, with 17 bases between. The germline CDR1 and CDR2 sequences are SGHRS and YFSETQ. This CDR3 is built from 13 residues. The CDR3 here is CASSTGLGGVQYF. CDR3 sequence (DNA): TGCGCCAGCAGCACCGGGCTTGGTGGCGTGCAGTACTTC. The entire variable domain, with the rest obtained from reference TRBV5-1 and TRBJ2-7, is as follows: KAGVTQTPRYLIKTRGQQVTLSCSPISGHRSVSWYQQTPGQGLQFLFEYFSETQRNKGNFPGRFSGRQFSNSRSEMNVSTLELGDSALYLCASSTGLGGVQYFGPGTRLTVT.

This clonotype was counted between two and nine times. The J gene is TRBJ2-7, the V gene TRBV6-6; D call uncertain. Germline CDR1 MNHNY, CDR2 SVGAGI (reference sequence). The CDR3 contains 13 residues. Between the trimmed V and J ends, which lost 1 base and 3 bases, there was a span of 7 bases. CDR3 sequence reads: CASSYYLGYEQYF. The CDR3 region has the DNA TGTGCCAGCAGTTACTATTTGGGCTACGAGCAGTACTTC.

This clonotype was recorded at least ten times. The rearrangement joins TRBV20-1 to TRBJ2-5; TRBD1 or TRBD2 may be the D gene (5 bases each). Trimming left V 0 bases short and J 5 bases short, with 16 bases between. The germline V gene encodes CDR1 DFQATT and CDR2 SNEGSKA (reference sequence). This CDR3 contains 15 residues. The CDR3 sequence: CSARDSGRVDETQYF. The CDR3 coding sequence is TGCAGTGCTAGAGATTCAGGGCGGGTGGATGAGACCCAGTACTTC.

Worth noting for this clonotype: A junction end diverges from the germline sequence, so it may reflect a read error. J is TRBJ1-1 and V is TRBV6-9; a weak D match, TRBD1 (6 bases). CDR1 is MNHGY and CDR2 is SVAAGI in the germline V gene. The CDR3 is 15 amino acids. The CDR3 DNA follows: TGTGCCAGCAGTTCCCCTGGCAGGCGGGGGCCTGAATCTTTCTTT. Translating it yields CASSSPGRRGPESFF.

At least ten counts were recorded for this clonotype. This chain uses TRBV7-8 with TRBJ2-7; 11 bases match TRBD1. The V gene end was trimmed by 5 bases and the J gene end by 2 bases; junction bases not matched to a gene: 8. Germline V lookup: CDR1 SGHVS, CDR2 FQNEAQ. This CDR3 has 16 residues. The CDR3 is CASSPWGTGGAYEQYF. The CDR3 bases are TGTGCCAGCAGCCCCTGGGGGACAGGGGGAGCCTACGAGCAGTACTTC. Full variable domain (missing parts from reference TRBV7-8 and TRBJ2-7): GAGVSQSPRYKVAKRGQDVALRCDPISGHVSLFWYQQALGQGPEFLTYFQNEAQLDKSGLPSDRFFAERPEGSVSTLKIQRTQQEDSAVYLCASSPWGTGGAYEQYFGPGTRLTVT.

This clonotype showed up just a few times. In DNA, the CDR3 is TGTGCTAGTGGATGGGACAGGGGCTATTACAATGAGCAGTTCTTC. Amino acids: CASGWDRGYYNEQFF. V usage is TRBV12-5 and J usage is TRBJ2-1; 10 bases match TRBD1. Germline CDR1 is LGHNT and CDR2 is FRNRAP. The V gene end was trimmed by 6 bases and the J gene end by 4 bases; junction bases not matched to a gene: 6. This CDR3 has 15 amino acids. Combining the CDR3 with reference TRBV12-5 and TRBJ2-1 gives the whole variable domain DARVTQTPRHKVTEMGQEVTMRCQPILGHNTVFWYRQTMMQGLELLAYFRNRAPLDDSGMPKDRFSAEMPDATLATLKIQPSEPRDSAVYFCASGWDRGYYNEQFFGPGTRLTVL.

By frequency in the sample, this clonotype is medium-sized. The chain recombines TRBV6-2 or TRBV6-3 with TRBJ2-7; TRBD1 matches 10 bases. After removal of 2 bases from V and 0 bases from J, the junction contained 4 bases not matched to a gene. Germline-derived CDR1 and CDR2 are MNHEY and SVGEGT. The CDR3 consists of 16 residues. CDR3 loop: CASSYDGTGDSYEQYF. Here the CDR3 DNA reads TGTGCCAGCAGTTACGATGGGACAGGGGACTCCTACGAGCAGTACTTC.

This clonotype was picked up many times. This chain links TRBV6-2 or TRBV6-3 with TRBJ1-1; D is unclear. The V gene lost 5 bases and the J gene lost 4 bases, with 11 bases spanning the gap. CDR1 is MNHEY and CDR2 is SVGEGT in the germline V gene. The CDR3 loop spans 13 amino acids. The CDR3 protein is CASSTTTPTEAFF. CDR3 nucleotides: TGTGCCAGCAGTACGACCACCCCCACTGAAGCTTTCTTT.

This clonotype was picked up many times. The rearrangement uses TRBV27 and TRBJ2-5, with a weak D call TRBD2 (6 bases). CDR1 MNHEY and CDR2 SMNVEV come from the germline V gene (reference sequence). The CDR3 spans 19 residues. V lost 0 bases and J 2 bases, leaving 22 bases between the germline ends. CDR3 loop: CASSLSWRGPVQYQETQYF. Written as DNA, the CDR3 is TGTGCCAGCAGTTTATCTTGGCGGGGACCCGTCCAATATCAAGAGACCCAGTACTTC.

This clonotype was detected ten times or more. The rearrangement joins TRBV10-3 to TRBJ2-7; D is perhaps TRBD1 (6 bases). Trimming took 4 bases from V and 2 from J, leaving 12 bases between them. CDR3 length equals 14 residues. The germline gives CDR1 ENHRY, CDR2 SYGVKD. This CDR3 reads CAISVGGTAYEQYF. Written as DNA, the CDR3 is TGTGCCATCAGTGTTGGGGGCACTGCCTACGAGCAGTACTTC.

This clonotype occurred many times. V gene TRBV6-5 combines with J gene TRBJ1-1; D is unresolved. The CDR3 sequence is 15 residues long. Looked up from germline, CDR1 is MNHEY and CDR2 is SVGAGI. V lost 2 bases and J lost 0, with 10 bases in between. CDR3 DNA: TGTGCCAGCAGTTACCAAAGAAGGATGAACACTGAAGCTTTCTTT. It codes for CASSYQRRMNTEAFF.

This clonotype was detected many times. V usage is TRBV15 and J usage is TRBJ2-3; D gene ambiguous. The CDR3 runs 14 residues. Germline V gene data show CDR1 as LNHNV and CDR2 as YYDKDF (reference sequence). V was shortened by 1 base and J by 2 bases, with 7 bases between the two germline ends. The CDR3 DNA sequence: TGTGCCACCAGCAGAGGGGCTCACACAGATACGCAGTATTTT. This gives the protein CATSRGAHTDTQYF.

This clonotype has ten or more counts. This chain uses TRBV7-2 with TRBJ1-2; D possibly corresponds to TRBD1 (6 bases). CDR3 length equals 13 residues. Trimming took off 2 bases at V and 8 bases at J, with 12 bases between the two ends. The V gene's germline CDR1 is SGHTA and CDR2 FQGNSA. The CDR3 is CASSLMRGAGYTF. For the CDR3, the DNA is TGTGCCAGCAGCTTAATGCGGGGGGCCGGCTACACCTTC. The variable domain in full, with the rest retrieved from reference TRBV7-2 and TRBJ1-2, is GAGVSQSPSNKVTEKGKDVELRCDPISGHTALYWYRQSLGQGLEFLIYFQGNSAPDKSGLPSDRFSAERTGGSVSTLTIQRTQQEDSAVYLCASSLMRGAGYTFGSGTRLTVV.

In its sample, this clonotype was seen many times. The chain couples TRBV6-5 to TRBJ2-3, with a weak D call TRBD2 (7 bases). The CDR3 contains 14 residues. CDR1 and CDR2 (germline): MNHEY, SVGAGI. V was clipped by 5 bases and J by 3 bases, with 12 bases between them. This CDR3 is CASSLGGPTDTQYF. Here the CDR3 DNA reads TGTGCCAGCAGTCTCGGGGGGCCGACAGATACGCAGTATTTT.

This clonotype was counted at least ten times. The chain joins TRBV9 to TRBJ1-1, with no clear D. The CDR3 has 15 residues. V was pared by 2 bases and J by 6 bases, with 17 bases between. Per the germline V gene, CDR1 is SGDLS and CDR2 is YYNGEE. The CDR3 reads CASSVEPRPAAEAFF. The CDR3 DNA is TGTGCCAGCAGCGTTGAGCCCAGGCCGGCAGCTGAAGCTTTCTTT.

This chain joins TRBV10-1 and TRBJ2-1, with 10 nucleotides matching TRBD1. V lost 2 bases, J lost 5 bases, and 3 bases stayed unmatched. This CDR3 comprises 15 residues. The germline gives CDR1 WNHNN, CDR2 SYGVQD (reference sequence). The CDR3 nucleotides are TGCGCCAGCAGTGAGCCGGGGACAGGGGACAATGAGCAGTTCTTC. This gives the protein CASSEPGTGDNEQFF.

The table lists this clonotype with many counts. CDR3 coding DNA: TGTGCCAGCAGTTACGCTGGGACAGGAAACACTGAAGCTTTCTTT. This encodes CASSYAGTGNTEAFF. The V call is TRBV6-5, the J call TRBJ1-1; TRBD1 agrees at 8 bases. Germline loops: CDR1 MNHEY, CDR2 SVGAGI. Trimming took 2 bases from V and 2 from J; bases not matched to a gene: 4. This CDR3 is built from 15 residues.

This clonotype occurred many times. The chain employs TRBV25-1 and TRBJ1-5, with 11 bases aligning to TRBD1. Germline V CDR1 and CDR2: MGHDK, SYGVNS. J lost 9 bases, V lost 4 bases, and 5 bases had no gene match. This CDR3 comprises 14 residues. CDR3 residues: CASSGGQGGRPQHF. The CDR3 DNA follows: TGTGCCAGCAGTGGGGGACAGGGGGGACGGCCCCAGCATTTT. Filled out from reference TRBV25-1 and TRBJ1-5, the complete variable domain reads EADIYQTPRYLVIGTGKKITLECSQTMGHDKMYWYQQDPGMELHLIHYSYGVNSTEKGDLSSESTVSRIRTEHFPLTLESARPSHTSQYLCASSGGQGGRPQHFGDGTRLSIL.

This clonotype appeared many times. The CDR3 DNA sequence: TGTGCCAGCACCCCGACAGCTGGTAGTCAGCCCCAGCATTTT. This gives the protein CASTPTAGSQPQHF. This rearrangement joins TRBV28 to TRBJ1-5, with D possibly matching TRBD1 (5 bases). V dropped 7 bases and J dropped 6 bases, with 16 bases sitting between them. Germline CDR1 is MDHEN and CDR2 is SYDVKM. The CDR3 length is 14 residues.

This clonotype has at least ten counts. The J gene is TRBJ2-5, the V gene TRBV9; TRBD1 matches 8 bases. Germline values: CDR1 SGDLS, CDR2 YYNGEE. This CDR3 region has 17 residues. J gave up 6 bases and V 4 bases, and 17 bases lay outside the gene matches. Here the CDR3 reads CASSRDRFEKGGQTQYF. The CDR3 DNA sequence: TGTGCCAGCAGCAGGGACAGGTTTGAAAAGGGAGGTCAGACCCAGTACTTC. Looking up the rest from reference TRBV9 and TRBJ2-5 gives the full variable domain: DSGVTQTPKHLITATGQRVTLRCSPRSGDLSVYWYQQSLDQGLQFLIQYYNGEERAKGNILERFSAQQFPDLHSELNLSSLELGDSALYFCASSRDRFEKGGQTQYFGPGTRLLVL.